The source of this T cell receptor (beta chain) is a study of shared clonotypes between healthy human individuals. On the study more broadly: Three plates each covered CD4 naive and memory; CD8 naive two, CD8 memory one.

Findings and caveats of the study: Sampling used blood alone; tissue repertoires probably differ.

With 6 bases removed from V and 1 base from J, the gap between germline ends came to 18 bases. CDR1 is SNHLY, CDR2 FYNNEI, per germline. There are 17 residues in the CDR3. Measured with immunoSEQ multiplex PCR; TCRdb has only the in-frame clones, and not every one. The sample yields more than 2,000,000 clones, more than 80% seen once. Worth noting for this clone: Its antigen remains unidentified.

Sample: naive CD4+ T cells from PBMCs. Subset meaning: CD45RA+ positively selected. This clonotype was obtained from a man younger than 30 in good health. Some clones in this sample may be carry-over from other donors' samples. The V gene is TRBV2, the J gene TRBJ2-2; D ambiguous. CDR3 DNA: TGTGCCAGCAGATCAACCCATGTGGAAAGGAACACCGGGGAGCTGTTTTTT. It codes for CASRSTHVERNTGELFF.